This T cell receptor beta chain emerged from a study of naive and memory T cell subsets. This clonotype was observed a handful of times. The antigen remains unidentified. The beta constant-region primer was an equimolar mix of two oligonucleotides covering TRBC1 and TRBC2. Four rounds of PCR amplified the ligated cDNA using nested alpha and beta constant-region primers plus SP2. TCRdb reprocessed the UMI-ligation and nested PCR reads via MiXCR and lists one record per CDR3 protein. Of 150,000 or so distinct CDR3 sequences listed, roughly 23% are singletons. General study findings and limits: A few larger clonotypes appeared in naive repertoires, especially CD8, possibly memory cells re-expressing CD45RA. Each distinct alpha or beta sequence counts as one clonotype. Naive and memory subsets had different power law exponents for TCR abundance.

The source of this sequence is a human donor in good health. Material: naive CD4+ T cells from blood.

The CDR3 sequence: CASYRGGSSNTEAFF. The CDR3, as DNA: TGTGCCAGCTACCGAGGGGGTTCTTCCAACACTGAAGCTTTCTTT. The rearrangement joins TRBV7-2 to TRBJ1-1, with a possible D match to TRBD1 (6 bases). V lost 8 bases and J 2 bases, leaving 18 bases between the germline ends. CDR1 SGHTA and CDR2 FQGNSA come from the germline V gene. The CDR3 length is 15 residues. The complete variable domain, with remaining parts taken from reference TRBV7-2 and TRBJ1-1, reads GAGVSQSPSNKVTEKGKDVELRCDPISGHTALYWYRQSLGQGLEFLIYFQGNSAPDKSGLPSDRFSAERTGGSVSTLTIQRTQQEDSAVYLCASYRGGSSNTEAFFGQGTRLTVV.